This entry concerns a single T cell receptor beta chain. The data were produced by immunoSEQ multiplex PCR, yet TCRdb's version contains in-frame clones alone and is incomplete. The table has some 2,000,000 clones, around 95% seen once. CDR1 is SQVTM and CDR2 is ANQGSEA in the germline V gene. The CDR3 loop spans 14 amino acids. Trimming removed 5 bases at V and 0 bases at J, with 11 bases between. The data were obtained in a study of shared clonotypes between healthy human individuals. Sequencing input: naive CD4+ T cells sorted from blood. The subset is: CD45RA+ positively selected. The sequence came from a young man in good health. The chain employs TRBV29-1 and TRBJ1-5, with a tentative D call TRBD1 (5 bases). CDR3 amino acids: CSVQWGNSNQPQHF. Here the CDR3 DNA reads TGCAGCGTTCAGTGGGGGAATAGCAATCAGCCCCAGCATTTT.